The present T cell receptor (beta chain) was sequenced within a study of cytomegalovirus exposure and HLA in healthy donors. Findings and limits, study-wide: Associated with cytomegalovirus, according to the listing, were 150 to 200 TCR beta chains. One variant, a missense change in DCLRE1C, was linked in a later analysis to TCR beta V- and J-gene trimming.

As regards this clone: Its matching antigen is unknown.

The CDR3 sequence is 16 residues long. CDR1 and CDR2 (germline): LGHNA, YNFKEQ. V lost 7 bases and J lost 0; bases outside the gene matches: 6. The PCR contained 60 Vbeta and 13 Jbeta primers. Authors' data handling: Roughly 10 million shared chains were among some 80 million unique TCR beta chains counted in a later analysis. Some clones are missing from TCRdb's copy, which holds only in-frame ones; the method was immunoSEQ multiplex PCR. That table supplies the V and J calls and clone size; D and trimming were determined from the DNA. The table has about 210,000 clones, approximately 83% seen once. Sequenced input: PBMCs. The chain links TRBV4-2 to TRBJ1-6, with 7 bases matching TRBD1. The sequence was collected from a woman aged 45-59 years in good health and CMV-seropositive. CDR3 nucleotide sequence: TGTGCCAGCACTGAACAGGGGAGCTCCTATAATTCACCCCTCCACTTT. It specifies CASTEQGSSYNSPLHF.